A single sample is the source of the 30 T cell receptor beta chains below, sequenced in a study of blood T cell repertoires in COVID-19. Only in-frame clones appear in the TCRdb table, and some are missing; sequencing was by immunoSEQ multiplex PCR. Among over 150,000 clones listed, more than 65% were seen once. Sequenced: peripheral blood. The receptor source for this set is a woman older than 75 with active or convalescent COVID-19.

This chain joins TRBV19 and TRBJ1-5; tentative D call: TRBD1 (5 bases). The CDR3 length is 13 residues. Per the germline V gene, CDR1 is LNHDA and CDR2 is SQIVND (reference sequence). V dropped 8 bases and J dropped 1 base, with 9 bases sitting between them. The CDR3 nucleotides are TGTGCCAGTTCCCGACAGAGCAATCAGCCCCAGCATTTT. It translates to CASSRQSNQPQHF. Full variable domain (rest looked up from reference TRBV19 and TRBJ1-5): DGGITQSPKYLFRKEGQNVTLSCEQNLNHDAMYWYRQDPGQGLRLIYYSQIVNDFQKGDIAEGYSVSREKKESFPLTVTSAQKNPTAFYLCASSRQSNQPQHFGDGTRLSIL.

The V gene is TRBV6-2 or TRBV6-3, the J gene TRBJ1-1, with TRBD1 matching 7 bases. The CDR3 runs 14 residues. V dropped 6 bases and J dropped 0; count of bases not matched to a gene: 4. Germline CDR1 and CDR2: MNHEY and SVGEGT. For the CDR3, the DNA is TGTGCCAGCAGCGCGGACAGGATGAACACTGAAGCTTTCTTT. As protein: CASSADRMNTEAFF.

The V and J genes are TRBV3-1 (or the pseudogene TRBV3-2) and TRBJ1-5; D is unresolved. The CDR3 spans 13 residues. V lost 5 bases, J lost 1 base, and 6 bases lay in between. The germline gives CDR1 LGHDT, CDR2 YNNKEL (reference sequence). The CDR3 is CASSILSNQPQHF. Here the CDR3 DNA reads TGTGCCAGCAGCATCCTGAGCAATCAGCCCCAGCATTTT.

The gene calls are TRBV7-3 and TRBJ2-1; 13 nucleotides line up with TRBD2. V lost 3 bases, J lost 4 bases, and 3 bases stayed unmatched. The CDR3 spans 16 residues. Germline-derived CDR1 and CDR2 are SGHTA and FQGTGA. CDR3 DNA: TGTGCCAGCAGCTTCCGGACTAGCGGGAGTTACAATGAGCAGTTCTTC. Residues: CASSFRTSGSYNEQFF.

The V gene is TRBV6-5, the J gene TRBJ1-3; 11 bases align to TRBD1. The CDR3 spans 14 residues. The V gene end was trimmed by 6 bases and the J gene end by 7 bases; junction bases not matched to a gene: 5. The germline V gene has CDR1 MNHEY and CDR2 SVGAGI. CDR3: CASSTGDRGNTIYF. The CDR3 coding sequence is TGTGCCAGCAGCACCGGGGACAGGGGGAACACCATATATTTT.

For the CDR3, the DNA is TGTGCCAGCAGAGAATCCGGGACAGGGGCTGGAAACACCATATATTTT. This gives the protein CASRESGTGAGNTIYF. The chain has TRBV6-1 and TRBJ1-3; 10 bases map to TRBD1. The V and J ends lost 6 bases and 2 bases, in that order; junction bases with no gene match: 7. Per germline, CDR1 MNHNS and CDR2 SASEGT. The CDR3 has 16 amino acids.

The V and J genes are TRBV11-2 and TRBJ1-2; 8 bases line up with TRBD1. The CDR3 has 14 residues. Trimming removed 3 bases from V and 2 bases from J; junction bases left unmatched: 2. Looked up from germline, CDR1 is SGHAT and CDR2 is FQNNGV. The CDR3 region has the DNA TGTGCCAGCAGCTTGGACAGGGCCAACTATGGCTACACCTTC. Its protein is CASSLDRANYGYTF.

CDR3 coding DNA: TGCGCCAGCAGCTTGGCCACTCTAGCGGGAGCAGGATACTCCTACAATGAGCAGTTCTTC. Amino acids: CASSLATLAGAGYSYNEQFF. The rearrangement joins TRBV5-1 to TRBJ2-1, with TRBD2 matching over 10 bases. Germline assignment: CDR1 SGHRS and CDR2 YFSETQ. The CDR3 covers 20 residues. Trimming cost V 0 bases and J 0 bases; bases outside gene matches: 12.

In its sample, this clone was seen a few times. The chain joins TRBV7-2 to TRBJ1-5, with a tentative D call TRBD1 (6 bases). Germline V gene data show CDR1 as SGHTA and CDR2 as FQGNSA. CDR3 length: 15 amino acids. Trimming removed 3 bases at V and 8 bases at J, with 17 bases between. Here the CDR3 reads CASSLDQTGTEPQHF. CDR3 bases: TGTGCCAGCAGCTTGGACCAGACAGGAACGGAGCCCCAGCATTTT.

The V call is TRBV19, the J call TRBJ2-7; 10 bases are a match to TRBD1. After removal of 5 bases from V and 5 bases from J, the junction contained 9 bases not matched to a gene. The CDR3 is 15 residues long. Germline CDR1 and CDR2: LNHDA and SQIVND (reference sequence). CDR3: CASSPGTGAGDEQYF. CDR3 in DNA: TGTGCCAGTAGTCCTGGGACAGGGGCGGGGGACGAGCAGTACTTC.

This clone was observed a handful of times. The chain uses TRBV25-1 and TRBJ1-1; D call uncertain. V was shortened by 0 bases and J by 3 bases, with 5 bases between the two germline ends. Germline lookup yields CDR1 MGHDK and CDR2 SYGVNS. This CDR3 is built from 13 residues. The CDR3 loop is CASSEYTDTEAFF. The CDR3 coding sequence is TGTGCCAGCAGTGAATATACAGACACTGAAGCTTTCTTT.

The J gene is TRBJ2-4, the V gene TRBV6-1; 8 bases are a match to TRBD1. The junction had 7 bases not matched to a gene; V was cut back by 7 bases and J by 8 bases. This CDR3 spans 13 amino acids. Germline V gene sequence: CDR1 MNHNS, CDR2 SASEGT. CDR3 bases: TGTGCCAGCAAGGAGGCAGGGGGCTACATTCAGTACTTC. Amino acids: CASKEAGGYIQYF.

The V gene is TRBV7-2, the J gene TRBJ1-2, with TRBD1 as a possible D gene (6 bases). V was cut by 2 bases and J by 3 bases, with 7 bases left in between. Germline V CDR1 and CDR2: SGHTA, FQGNSA. The CDR3 spans 13 residues. The CDR3 DNA follows: TGTGCCAGCAGCTTAAAGGGGGACTATGGCTACACCTTC. Protein: CASSLKGDYGYTF.

The rearrangement joins TRBV6-4 to TRBJ2-3; 7 bases are shared with TRBD2. V was pared by 6 bases and J by 5 bases, with 11 bases of the junction left unmatched. Germline V gene lookup returns CDR1 MRHNA and CDR2 SNTAGT. The CDR3 runs to 15 residues. The CDR3 coding sequence is TGTGCCAGCAGCGAATTAGCGGGTTCAGGAGATACGCAGTATTTT. This translates into CASSELAGSGDTQYF.

The gene calls are TRBV28 and TRBJ2-6; no clear D. The CDR3 has 15 amino acids. Trimming took off 7 bases at V and 0 bases at J, with 10 bases between the two ends. Germline V gene data show CDR1 as MDHEN and CDR2 as SYDVKM. CDR3 loop: CASTLDNSGANVLTF. CDR3 DNA sequence: TGTGCCAGCACCCTTGACAACTCTGGGGCCAACGTCCTGACTTTC.

This clone occurred once. This chain links TRBV5-8 with TRBJ2-1; unclear D gene. Germline assignment: CDR1 SGHTS and CDR2 YDEGEE. CDR3 length: 14 amino acids. V was pared by 4 bases and J by 4 bases, with 12 bases between. The CDR3 coding sequence is TGTGCCAGCAGCCGAAGAACCCTATACAATGAGCAGTTCTTC. It translates to CASSRRTLYNEQFF. Filled out from reference TRBV5-8 and TRBJ2-1, the complete variable domain reads EAGVTQSPTHLIKTRGQQATLRCSPISGHTSVYWYQQALGLGLQFLLWYDEGEERNRGNFPPRFSGRQFPNYSSELNVNALELEDSALYLCASSRRTLYNEQFFGPGTRLTVL.

This rearrangement joins TRBV6-5 to TRBJ2-3; 11 nucleotides align to TRBD2. Germline values: CDR1 MNHEY, CDR2 SVGAGI. After removal of 8 bases from V and 5 bases from J, the junction contained 3 bases not matched to a gene. This CDR3 region has 13 residues. The DNA of the CDR3 is TGTGCCAGCCTCGGACTAGCGGGAGATACGCAGTATTTT. Translated: CASLGLAGDTQYF.

The chain recombines TRBV19 with TRBJ2-7, with TRBD2 matching over 7 bases. Germline V CDR1 and CDR2: LNHDA, SQIVND (reference sequence). The CDR3 is 12 amino acids. V was clipped by 5 bases and J by 6 bases; unmatched bases: 4. The DNA for the CDR3 is TGTGCCAGTAGTCCGGGCGGGGGCGAGCAGTACTTC. Amino acids: CASSPGGGEQYF. Full variable domain (missing parts from reference TRBV19 and TRBJ2-7): DGGITQSPKYLFRKEGQNVTLSCEQNLNHDAMYWYRQDPGQGLRLIYYSQIVNDFQKGDIAEGYSVSREKKESFPLTVTSAQKNPTAFYLCASSPGGGEQYFGPGTRLTVT.

CDR3 loop: CASSFDRYTNEQFF. The CDR3 bases are TGTGCCAGCAGCTTTGACAGGTACACCAATGAGCAGTTCTTC. The chain recombines TRBV7-8 with TRBJ2-1; a possible D gene is TRBD1 (6 bases). The V gene lost 3 bases and the J gene lost 6 bases, with 12 bases spanning the gap. Per the germline V gene, CDR1 is SGHVS and CDR2 is FQNEAQ. This CDR3 has 14 residues.

The chain combines TRBV14 with TRBJ1-1, with D unclear. CDR3 length: 12 residues. Germline values: CDR1 SGHDN, CDR2 FVKESK. Trimming cost V 4 bases and J 10 bases, with 13 bases left between them. The DNA of the CDR3 is TGTGCCAGCAGCCCAAGCCCCCCTGCAGCTTTCTTT. It is translated as CASSPSPPAAFF.

The chain joins TRBV19 to TRBJ1-1, with 8 bases identical to TRBD1. V was pared by 7 bases and J by 4 bases, with 5 bases of the junction left unmatched. CDR1 is LNHDA, CDR2 SQIVND, per germline (reference sequence). The CDR3 covers 13 residues. The CDR3 nucleotides read TGTGCCAGTACCCAGGGGGCCAGCACTGAAGCTTTCTTT. Translating gives CASTQGASTEAFF.

This chain links TRBV6-5 with TRBJ1-5; unclear D gene. The ends were cut back, 7 bases at V and 7 bases at J, with 14 bases in the middle. The CDR3 totals 13 residues. CDR1 and CDR2 from the germline V gene are MNHEY and SVGAGI. The CDR3 DNA reads TGTGCCAGCACCCAATCGGGATGGCAGCCCCAGCATTTT. This codes for CASTQSGWQPQHF.

V is TRBV5-1 and J is TRBJ2-7; 8 bases are a match to TRBD1. After removal of 4 bases from V and 0 bases from J, the junction contained 9 bases not matched to a gene. Germline V lookup: CDR1 SGHRS, CDR2 YFSETQ. The CDR3 totals 16 residues. CDR3 DNA sequence: TGCGCCAGCAGCCCCGGACAGGGTTCGGGCTCCTACGAGCAGTACTTC. It codes for CASSPGQGSGSYEQYF.

The rearrangement uses TRBV6-5 and TRBJ1-2, with D perhaps matching TRBD1 (6 bases). CDR3 length equals 15 residues. In germline, CDR1 is MNHEY, CDR2 SVGAGI. The V and J ends lost 5 bases and 7 bases respectively, with 20 bases between them. In DNA, the CDR3 is TGTGCCAGCAGTCGGGGGGGGCCGGGAACCGTTGGCTACACCTTC. It specifies CASSRGGPGTVGYTF.

This clone was seen a handful of times. The chain couples TRBV7-3 to TRBJ2-3; TRBD2 matches 9 bases. The CDR3 loop spans 15 amino acids. Trimming cost V 1 base and J 6 bases; bases outside gene matches: 5. Looked up from germline, CDR1 is SGHTA and CDR2 is FQGTGA. The CDR3 here is CASSLSPSGTDTQYF. CDR3 nucleotide sequence: TGTGCCAGCAGCTTAAGTCCTAGCGGGACCGATACGCAGTATTTT.

This clone has only a few counts. The V gene is TRBV4-2, the J gene TRBJ2-3, with 9 nucleotides matching TRBD2. Trimming took 3 bases from V and 5 from J; bases not matched to a gene: 0. Germline loops: CDR1 LGHNA, CDR2 YNFKEQ. The CDR3 has 13 amino acids. CDR3 DNA sequence: TGTGCCAGCAGCCAGACTAGCGGAGATACGCAGTATTTT. This encodes CASSQTSGDTQYF.

V usage is TRBV7-9 and J usage is TRBJ2-7; 7 nucleotides match TRBD2. The CDR3 has 17 residues. Germline-derived CDR1 and CDR2 are SEHNR and FQNEAQ (reference sequence). V gave up 3 bases and J gave up 3 bases; unmatched junction bases: 14. CDR3 sequence (DNA): TGTGCCAGCAGCTTCCCCTCAGCGGGGCGCTCGAGCTACGAGCAGTACTTC. It yields the protein CASSFPSAGRSSYEQYF.

DNA for the CDR3: TGTGCCAGCAGCTTGCAGGGAATGAACACTGAAGCTTTCTTT. This gives the protein CASSLQGMNTEAFF. The rearrangement joins TRBV5-4 to TRBJ1-1, with a possible D match to TRBD1 (5 bases). Trimming took off 1 base at V and 0 bases at J, with 7 bases between the two ends. CDR1 is SGHNT, CDR2 YYREEE, per germline (reference sequence). CDR3 length: 14 amino acids.

V usage is TRBV5-1 and J usage is TRBJ1-1, with unresolved D. The CDR3 extends over 15 amino acids. Germline CDR1 SGHRS, CDR2 YFSETQ. Trimming left V 2 bases short and J 0 bases short, with 11 bases between. The CDR3: CASSFTAAVNTEAFF. Here the CDR3 DNA reads TGCGCCAGCAGCTTCACAGCCGCAGTGAACACTGAAGCTTTCTTT.

Comment on this clone: At the DNA level, this CDR3 is encoded by other sequences in the same sample as well. V and J are TRBV5-1 and TRBJ2-7, with D tentatively TRBD2 (5 bases). With 0 bases removed from V and 1 base from J, the gap between germline ends came to 8 bases. CDR3 length: 14 amino acids. Germline values: CDR1 SGHRS, CDR2 YFSETQ. CDR3 sequence reads: CASSLDPGSYEQYF. DNA of the CDR3: TGCGCCAGCAGCTTGGACCCGGGGTCCTACGAGCAGTACTTC.